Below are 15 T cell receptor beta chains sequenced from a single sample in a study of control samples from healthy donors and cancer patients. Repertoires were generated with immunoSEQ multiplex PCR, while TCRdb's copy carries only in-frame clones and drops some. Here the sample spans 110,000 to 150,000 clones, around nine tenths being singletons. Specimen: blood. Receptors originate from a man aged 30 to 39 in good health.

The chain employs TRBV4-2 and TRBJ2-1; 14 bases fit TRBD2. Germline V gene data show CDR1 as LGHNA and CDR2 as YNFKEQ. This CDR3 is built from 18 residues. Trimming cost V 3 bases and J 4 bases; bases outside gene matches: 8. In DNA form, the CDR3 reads TGTGCCAGCAGCCAGGGGGGGACTAGCGGGAGAGGTTACAATGAGCAGTTCTTC. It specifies CASSQGGTSGRGYNEQFF.

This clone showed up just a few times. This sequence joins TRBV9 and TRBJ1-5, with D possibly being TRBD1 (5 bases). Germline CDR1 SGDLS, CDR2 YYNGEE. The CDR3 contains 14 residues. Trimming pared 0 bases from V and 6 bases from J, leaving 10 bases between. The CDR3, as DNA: TGTGCCAGCAGCGTAGGTGGAGGGGCTCAGCCCCAGCATTTT. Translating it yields CASSVGGGAQPQHF.

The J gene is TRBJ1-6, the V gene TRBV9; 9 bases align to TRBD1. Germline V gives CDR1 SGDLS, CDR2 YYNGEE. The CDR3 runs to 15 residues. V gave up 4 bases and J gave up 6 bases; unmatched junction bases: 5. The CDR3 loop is CASSPPGQGNSPLHF. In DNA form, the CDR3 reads TGTGCCAGCAGCCCCCCGGGACAGGGTAATTCACCCCTCCACTTT.

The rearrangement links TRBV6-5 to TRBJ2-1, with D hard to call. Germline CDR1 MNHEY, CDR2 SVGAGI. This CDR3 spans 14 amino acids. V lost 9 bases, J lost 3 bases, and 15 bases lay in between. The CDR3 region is CASSTDPGYNEQFF. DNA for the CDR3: TGTGCCAGTTCTACTGATCCGGGCTACAATGAGCAGTTCTTC.

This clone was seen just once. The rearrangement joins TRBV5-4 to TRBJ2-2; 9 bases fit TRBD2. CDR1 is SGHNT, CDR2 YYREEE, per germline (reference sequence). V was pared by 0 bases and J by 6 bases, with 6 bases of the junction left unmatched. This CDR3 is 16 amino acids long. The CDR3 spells CASSLASGKGAGELFF. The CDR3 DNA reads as TGTGCCAGCAGCTTGGCTAGCGGGAAAGGGGCCGGGGAGCTGTTTTTT.

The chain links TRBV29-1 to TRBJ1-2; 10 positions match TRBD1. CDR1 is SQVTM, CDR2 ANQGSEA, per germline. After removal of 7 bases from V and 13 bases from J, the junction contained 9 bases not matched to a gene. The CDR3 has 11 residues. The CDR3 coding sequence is TGCAGCGGCTATGGACAGGGGGTCTGCACCTTC. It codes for CSGYGQGVCTF.

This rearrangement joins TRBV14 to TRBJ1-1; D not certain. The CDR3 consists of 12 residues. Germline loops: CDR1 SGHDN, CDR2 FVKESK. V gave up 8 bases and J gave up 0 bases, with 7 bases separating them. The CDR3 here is CASGEMNTEAFF. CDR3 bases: TGTGCCAGCGGTGAGATGAACACTGAAGCTTTCTTT.

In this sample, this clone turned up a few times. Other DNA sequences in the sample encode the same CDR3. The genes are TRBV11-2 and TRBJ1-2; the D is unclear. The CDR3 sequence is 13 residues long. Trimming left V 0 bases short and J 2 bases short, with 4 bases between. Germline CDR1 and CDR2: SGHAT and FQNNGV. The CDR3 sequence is CASSLDRNYGYTF. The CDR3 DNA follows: TGTGCCAGCAGCTTAGACAGAAACTATGGCTACACCTTC.

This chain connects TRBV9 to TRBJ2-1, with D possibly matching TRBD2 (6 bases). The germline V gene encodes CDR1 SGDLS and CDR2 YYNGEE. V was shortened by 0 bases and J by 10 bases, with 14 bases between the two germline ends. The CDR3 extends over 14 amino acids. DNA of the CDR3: TGTGCCAGCAGCGTAGGAGTCTTGGGGAGGGAGCAGTTCTTC. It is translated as CASSVGVLGREQFF. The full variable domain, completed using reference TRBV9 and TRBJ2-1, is DSGVTQTPKHLITATGQRVTLRCSPRSGDLSVYWYQQSLDQGLQFLIQYYNGEERAKGNILERFSAQQFPDLHSELNLSSLELGDSALYFCASSVGVLGREQFFGPGTRLTVL.

CDR3: CASSQDITYEQYF. CDR3 sequence (DNA): TGTGCCAGCAGCCAAGATATTACCTACGAGCAGTACTTC. V gene TRBV4-2 combines with J gene TRBJ2-7, with unresolved D. The CDR3 consists of 13 residues. Trimming removed 0 bases at V and 2 bases at J, with 5 bases between. Germline CDR1 is LGHNA and CDR2 is YNFKEQ.

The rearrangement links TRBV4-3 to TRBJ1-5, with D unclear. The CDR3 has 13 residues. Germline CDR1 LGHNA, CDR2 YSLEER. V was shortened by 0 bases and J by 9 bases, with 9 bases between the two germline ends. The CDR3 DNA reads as TGCGCCAGCAGCCAAGAGAGAGGGATGCCCCAGCATTTT. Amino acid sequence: CASSQERGMPQHF.

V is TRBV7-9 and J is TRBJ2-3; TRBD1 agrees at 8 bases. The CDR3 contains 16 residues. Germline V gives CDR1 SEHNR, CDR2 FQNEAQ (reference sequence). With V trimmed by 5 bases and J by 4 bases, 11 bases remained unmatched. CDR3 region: CASSARTGLVADTQYF. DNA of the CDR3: TGTGCCAGCAGCGCCCGGACAGGGTTGGTCGCAGATACGCAGTATTTT.

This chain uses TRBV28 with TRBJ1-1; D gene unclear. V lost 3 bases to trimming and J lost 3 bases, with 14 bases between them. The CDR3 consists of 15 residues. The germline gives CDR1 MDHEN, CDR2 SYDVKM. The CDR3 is CASSFRHTPHTEAFF. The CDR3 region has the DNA TGTGCCAGCAGTTTCAGACATACTCCCCACACTGAAGCTTTCTTT. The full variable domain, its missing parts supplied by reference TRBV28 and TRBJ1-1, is DVKVTQSSRYLVKRTGEKVFLECVQDMDHENMFWYRQDPGLGLRLIYFSYDVKMKEKGDIPEGYSVSREKKERFSLILESASTNQTSMYLCASSFRHTPHTEAFFGQGTRLTVV.

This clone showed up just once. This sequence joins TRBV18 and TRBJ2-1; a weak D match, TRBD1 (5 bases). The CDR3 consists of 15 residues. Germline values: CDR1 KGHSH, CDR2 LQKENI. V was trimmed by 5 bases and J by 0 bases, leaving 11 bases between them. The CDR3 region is CASSKQESSYNEQFF. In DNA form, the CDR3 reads TGTGCCAGCTCAAAACAGGAGAGCTCCTACAATGAGCAGTTCTTC.

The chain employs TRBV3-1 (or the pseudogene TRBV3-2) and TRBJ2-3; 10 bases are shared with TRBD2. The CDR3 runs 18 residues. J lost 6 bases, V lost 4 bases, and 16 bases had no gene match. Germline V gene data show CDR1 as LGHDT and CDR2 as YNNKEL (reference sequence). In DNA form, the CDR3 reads TGTGCCAGCAGCCGACGAGCGGCACTAGCGGGATTCGTGGATACGCAGTATTTT. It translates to CASSRRAALAGFVDTQYF.